This T cell receptor (beta chain) was identified in a study of blood T cell repertoires in COVID-19. Across the whole study: Samples came from the United States, Italy and Spain, spanning acute and convalescent COVID-19.

Unmatched junction bases numbered 14, after V lost 5 bases and J lost 6 bases. Germline assignment: CDR1 SGHAT and CDR2 FQNNGV. This CDR3 contains 17 residues. In its sample, this clone was seen many times. All recovered Cohort 3 donors got two negative PCRs, got clearance, or saw symptom resolution. The table came from immunoSEQ multiplex PCR; TCRdb's copy has only in-frame clones and leaves some out. The sample records roughly 400,000 clones, roughly nine tenths being singletons. The chain uses TRBV11-2 and TRBJ2-7, with 12 bases matching TRBD2. The receptor comes from a man aged 25 to 40 who had recovered from COVID-19. Sequencing was done on a sample of PBMCs or T cells enriched from blood (not recorded which). The CDR3 region has the DNA TGTGCCAGCAGCCCTCAGAGACTAGCGGGAGTTAAGGTCGAGCAGTACTTC. The encoded protein is CASSPQRLAGVKVEQYF.